The 9 T cell receptor beta chains below were found in one sample sequenced in a study of T-cell reconstitution after alpha-beta-depleted transplantation in children. Construction of the TCRbeta library involved unique molecular identifiers. TCRdb ran MiXCR on the PCR reads and lists one entry per CDR3 protein. The sample shows 500,000 to 750,000 distinct CDR3 sequences, approximately 30% of them seen only once. Sequenced here: PBMCs, sampled before TCRalphabeta/CD19-depleted stem cell transplant. The receptors here all came from a boy younger than two with Wiskott-Aldrich syndrome, due to receive a stem cell transplant.

This clonotype came up a few times. The chain uses TRBV12-3 or TRBV12-4 and TRBJ2-6, with D perhaps TRBD1 (6 bases). This CDR3 spans 15 amino acids. The V end was cut by 3 bases, the J end by 2 bases, with 8 bases between. In DNA, the CDR3 is TGTGCCAGCAGTTTCTCAGGGGCTGGGGCCAACGTCCTGACTTTC. It yields the protein CASSFSGAGANVLTF.

The chain joins TRBV11-2 to TRBJ1-1; 7 bases agree with TRBD1. CDR1 and CDR2 from the germline V gene are SGHAT and FQNNGV. V dropped 5 bases and J dropped 9; count of bases not matched to a gene: 9. The CDR3 has 13 amino acids. CDR3 in DNA: TGTGCCAGCAGCCCGACAGGGACGCACAAAGCTTTCTTT. This encodes CASSPTGTHKAFF.

The V call is TRBV4-1, the J call TRBJ1-5; TRBD1 agrees at 11 bases. Germline V gene lookup returns CDR1 MGHRA and CDR2 YSYEKL. The J segment lost 7 bases and the V segment lost 4 bases, leaving 6 bases of the junction unmatched. This CDR3 has 15 residues. The CDR3 here is CASSPPGTGGQPQHF. CDR3 DNA: TGCGCCAGCAGCCCTCCTGGGACAGGGGGACAGCCCCAGCATTTT.

The sample holds a few counts of this clonotype. The chain has TRBV14 and TRBJ2-3; D perhaps matches TRBD2 (6 bases). The CDR3 has 16 amino acids. Germline V gene sequence: CDR1 SGHDN, CDR2 FVKESK. The V gene lost 0 bases and the J gene lost 2 bases, with 12 bases spanning the gap. As DNA, the CDR3 is TGTGCCAGCAGCCAAGATAGGGGACTTACCACAGATACGCAGTATTTT. Translated: CASSQDRGLTTDTQYF.

This clonotype appeared a few times. The chain recombines TRBV4-2 with TRBJ2-3; D uncertain. This CDR3 has 14 residues. In germline, CDR1 is LGHNA, CDR2 YNFKEQ. V was pared by 0 bases and J by 2 bases, with 6 bases between. The CDR3 protein is CASSQDGFTDTQYF. The CDR3 DNA sequence: TGTGCCAGCAGCCAAGATGGGTTCACAGATACGCAGTATTTT.

The J gene is TRBJ2-1, the V gene TRBV20-1; perhaps TRBD2 as D (6 bases). The CDR3 has 13 residues. V was pared by 2 bases and J by 5 bases, with 10 bases between. Germline lookup yields CDR1 DFQATT and CDR2 SNEGSKA (reference sequence). CDR3 protein: CSARLRLDNEQFF. The CDR3 coding sequence is TGCAGTGCTAGATTACGACTAGACAATGAGCAGTTCTTC.

This clonotype came up many times. The chain links TRBV20-1 to TRBJ2-7; 7 bases line up with TRBD2. This CDR3 spans 18 amino acids. Germline V gene sequence: CDR1 DFQATT, CDR2 SNEGSKA (reference sequence). The ends lost 0 bases at V and 2 bases at J; junction bases unmatched: 16. CDR3 loop: CSARDLNSLTSLTYEQYF. CDR3 bases: TGCAGTGCTAGAGATCTTAATTCTCTGACTAGCCTTACCTACGAGCAGTACTTC.

The gene calls are TRBV9 and TRBJ2-3; the D gene could be TRBD1 or TRBD2 (5 bases each). In germline, CDR1 is SGDLS, CDR2 YYNGEE. V lost 0 bases to trimming and J lost 4 bases, with 21 bases between them. The CDR3 spans 18 residues. The CDR3 DNA is TGTGCCAGCAGCGTAGGCGGTGCGAGGGGCATTCGGCCAGATACGCAGTATTTT. The encoded protein is CASSVGGARGIRPDTQYF.

This clonotype appeared many times. Here the CDR3 reads CASSPGQGGWPQHF. As DNA, the CDR3 is TGTGCCAGCAGTCCCGGACAGGGGGGATGGCCCCAGCATTTT. The V gene is TRBV27, the J gene TRBJ1-5; 10 bases agree with TRBD1. The V gene end was trimmed by 5 bases and the J gene end by 9 bases; junction bases not matched to a gene: 7. The V gene's germline CDR1 is MNHEY and CDR2 SMNVEV (reference sequence). This CDR3 contains 14 residues.